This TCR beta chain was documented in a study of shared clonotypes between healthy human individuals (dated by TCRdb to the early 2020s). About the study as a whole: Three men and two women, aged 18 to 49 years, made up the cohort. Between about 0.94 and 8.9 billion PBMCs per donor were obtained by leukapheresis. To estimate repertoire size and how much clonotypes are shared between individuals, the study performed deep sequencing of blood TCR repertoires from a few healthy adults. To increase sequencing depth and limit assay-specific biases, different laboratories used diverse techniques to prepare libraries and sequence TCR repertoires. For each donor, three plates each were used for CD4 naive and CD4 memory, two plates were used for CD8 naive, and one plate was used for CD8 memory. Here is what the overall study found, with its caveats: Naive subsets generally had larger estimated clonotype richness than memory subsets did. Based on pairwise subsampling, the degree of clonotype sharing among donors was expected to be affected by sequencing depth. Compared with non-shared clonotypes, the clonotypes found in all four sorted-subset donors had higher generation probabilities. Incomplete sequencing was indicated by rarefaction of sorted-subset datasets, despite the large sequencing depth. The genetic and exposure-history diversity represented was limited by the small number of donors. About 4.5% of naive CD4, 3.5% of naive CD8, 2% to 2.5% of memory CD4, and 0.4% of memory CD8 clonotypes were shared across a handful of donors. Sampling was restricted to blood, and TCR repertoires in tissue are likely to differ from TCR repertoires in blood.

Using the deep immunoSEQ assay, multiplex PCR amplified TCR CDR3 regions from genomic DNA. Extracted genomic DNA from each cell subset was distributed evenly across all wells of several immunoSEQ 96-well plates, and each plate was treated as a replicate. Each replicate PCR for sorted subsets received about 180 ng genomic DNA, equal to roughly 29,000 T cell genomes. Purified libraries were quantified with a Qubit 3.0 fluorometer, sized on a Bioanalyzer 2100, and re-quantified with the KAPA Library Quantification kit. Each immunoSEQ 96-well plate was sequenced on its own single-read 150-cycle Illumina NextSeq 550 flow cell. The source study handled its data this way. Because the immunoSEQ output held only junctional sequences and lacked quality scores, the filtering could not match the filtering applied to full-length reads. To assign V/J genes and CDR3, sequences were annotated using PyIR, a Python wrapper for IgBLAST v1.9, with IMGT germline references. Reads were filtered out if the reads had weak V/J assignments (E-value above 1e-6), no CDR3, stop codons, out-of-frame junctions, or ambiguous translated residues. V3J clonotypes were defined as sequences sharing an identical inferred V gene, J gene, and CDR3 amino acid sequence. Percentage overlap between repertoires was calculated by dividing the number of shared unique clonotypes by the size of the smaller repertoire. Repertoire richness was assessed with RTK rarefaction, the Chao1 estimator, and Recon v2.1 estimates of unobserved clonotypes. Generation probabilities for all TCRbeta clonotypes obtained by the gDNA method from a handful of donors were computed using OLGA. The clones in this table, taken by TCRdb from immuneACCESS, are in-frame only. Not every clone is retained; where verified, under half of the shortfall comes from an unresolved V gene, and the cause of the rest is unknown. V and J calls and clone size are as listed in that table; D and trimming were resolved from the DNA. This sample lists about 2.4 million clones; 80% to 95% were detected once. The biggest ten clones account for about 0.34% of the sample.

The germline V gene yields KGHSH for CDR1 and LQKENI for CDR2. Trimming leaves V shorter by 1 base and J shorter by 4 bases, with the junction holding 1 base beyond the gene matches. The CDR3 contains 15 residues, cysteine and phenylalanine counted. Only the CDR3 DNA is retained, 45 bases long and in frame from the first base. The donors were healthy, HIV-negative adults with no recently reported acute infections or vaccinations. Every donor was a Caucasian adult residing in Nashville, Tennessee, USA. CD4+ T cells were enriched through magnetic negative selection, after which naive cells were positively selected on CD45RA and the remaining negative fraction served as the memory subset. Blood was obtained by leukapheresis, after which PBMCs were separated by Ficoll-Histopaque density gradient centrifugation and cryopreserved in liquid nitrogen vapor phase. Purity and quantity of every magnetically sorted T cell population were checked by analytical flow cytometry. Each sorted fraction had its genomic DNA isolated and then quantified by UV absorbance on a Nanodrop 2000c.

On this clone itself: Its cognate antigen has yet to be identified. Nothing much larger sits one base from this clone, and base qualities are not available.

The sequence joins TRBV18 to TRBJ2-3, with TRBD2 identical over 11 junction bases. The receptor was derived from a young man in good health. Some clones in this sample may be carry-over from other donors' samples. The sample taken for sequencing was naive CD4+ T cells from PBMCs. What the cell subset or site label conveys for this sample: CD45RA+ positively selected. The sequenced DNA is TGTGCCAGCTCACCACTAGCGGGAGGGGCAGATACGCAGTATTTT. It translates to CASSPLAGGADTQYF.